This entry lists 30 T cell receptor beta chains sequenced from one sample in a study of shared clonotypes between healthy human individuals. TCRdb keeps only in-frame clones here, not all; method: immunoSEQ multiplex PCR. Found here are roughly 510,000 clones, 75% to 80% of them singletons; the top ten hold about an eighth. Sequenced sample: PBMCs. The receptor set was obtained from a woman aged 40 to 50 in good health. Some clones in this sample may be carry-over from other donors' samples.

The CDR3: CASSSHLFQRERHEQFF. CDR3 nucleotides: TGTGCCAGCAGCTCTCATCTTTTCCAGCGGGAGCGCCATGAGCAGTTCTTC. V is TRBV14 and J is TRBJ2-1; the match to TRBD2 covers 8 bases. Germline-derived CDR1 and CDR2 are SGHDN and FVKESK. This CDR3 has 17 residues. The V and J ends lost 5 bases and 8 bases, in that order; junction bases with no gene match: 17. Complete variable domain (other parts from reference TRBV14 and TRBJ2-1): EAGVTQFPSHSVIEKGQTVTLRCDPISGHDNLYWYRRVMGKEIKFLLHFVKESKQDESGMPNNRFLAERTGGTYSTLKVQPAELEDSGVYFCASSSHLFQRERHEQFFGPGTRLTVL.

This chain connects TRBV7-3 to TRBJ2-2; D possibly corresponds to TRBD2 (6 bases). In germline, CDR1 is SGHTA, CDR2 FQGTGA. The CDR3 contains 16 residues. V lost 1 base, J lost 0 bases, and 9 bases lay in between. The CDR3 region has the DNA TGTGCCAGCAGCTTAAACGGGAGAGCGAACACCGGGGAGCTGTTTTTT. The encoded protein is CASSLNGRANTGELFF.

V is TRBV10-3 and J is TRBJ2-1; unclear D gene. Trimming took 2 bases from V and 1 from J, leaving 9 bases between them. This CDR3 spans 15 amino acids. Germline V CDR1 and CDR2: ENHRY, SYGVKD. CDR3 DNA sequence: TGTGCCATCAGTGAGACCTACAATTCCTACAATGAGCAGTTCTTC. Amino acid sequence: CAISETYNSYNEQFF.

A few counts support this clone. The chain uses TRBV12-5 and TRBJ2-2; the match to TRBD2 covers 8 bases. This CDR3 region has 16 residues. From germline, CDR1 is LGHNT and CDR2 FRNRAP. V was pared by 2 bases and J by 3 bases, with 5 bases of the junction left unmatched. CDR3 DNA sequence: TGTGCTAGTGGTTTGACAAGCGGGAGTGACACCGGGGAGCTGTTTTTT. Amino acids: CASGLTSGSDTGELFF.

V and J are TRBV9 and TRBJ1-2, with D hard to call. Trimming took off 0 bases at V and 2 bases at J, with 17 bases between the two ends. The CDR3 consists of 17 residues. Germline loops: CDR1 SGDLS, CDR2 YYNGEE. In nucleotides, the CDR3 is TGTGCCAGCAGCGTAGCCGCCCTAGGGCGGACCAACTATGGCTACACCTTC. This sequence encodes CASSVAALGRTNYGYTF. Based on the CDR3 plus reference TRBV9 and TRBJ1-2, the full variable domain is DSGVTQTPKHLITATGQRVTLRCSPRSGDLSVYWYQQSLDQGLQFLIQYYNGEERAKGNILERFSAQQFPDLHSELNLSSLELGDSALYFCASSVAALGRTNYGYTFGSGTRLTVV.

The chain couples TRBV28 to TRBJ2-1; D is uncertain. CDR1 MDHEN and CDR2 SYDVKM come from the germline V gene. CDR3 size: 12 residues. V was clipped by 1 base and J by 3 bases, with 1 base between them. The CDR3 nucleotides are TGTGCCAGCAGTTTATACTACAATGAGCAGTTCTTC. It codes for CASSLYYNEQFF.

The chain links TRBV23-1 to TRBJ2-6; D not certain. TRBV23-1 is an ORF, with its function uncertain. The V gene lost 10 bases and the J gene lost 0 bases, with 13 bases spanning the gap. This CDR3 has 15 residues. The CDR3 is CAIHPQDSGANVLTF. The DNA of the CDR3 is TGCGCCATACACCCCCAGGACTCTGGGGCCAACGTCCTGACTTTC.

The chain's CDR3 is CASSVQGAQPQHF. CDR3 in DNA: TGTGCCAGCAGCGTACAGGGAGCTCAGCCCCAGCATTTT. The chain joins TRBV7-2 to TRBJ1-5; possibly TRBD1 for D (6 bases). The V end lost 5 bases, the J end lost 6 bases, and 11 bases lay between the germline ends. This CDR3 region has 13 residues. The germline V gene encodes CDR1 SGHTA and CDR2 FQGNSA.

The chain links TRBV5-1 to TRBJ2-7; 14 bases match TRBD2. The J segment lost 6 bases and the V segment lost 4 bases, leaving 6 bases of the junction unmatched. This CDR3 is 15 amino acids long. Germline CDR1 SGHRS, CDR2 YFSETQ. This CDR3 is CASSASGTSGSEQYF. The DNA for the CDR3 is TGCGCCAGCAGCGCATCCGGGACTAGCGGGAGCGAGCAGTACTTC.

The V call is TRBV10-3, the J call TRBJ1-1; D might be TRBD1 (5 bases). From germline, CDR1 is ENHRY and CDR2 SYGVKD. The CDR3 totals 13 residues. Between the trimmed V and J ends, which lost 6 bases and 8 bases, there was a span of 16 bases. CDR3 residues: CAISESGMEEAFF. The CDR3 bases are TGTGCCATCAGCGAATCAGGGATGGAAGAAGCTTTCTTT.

For this clone: The sample holds other DNA sequences that translate to the same CDR3. The chain carries TRBV7-9 and TRBJ1-1, with unresolved D. The CDR3 sequence is 12 residues long. Trimming stripped 0 bases from V and 5 bases from J, with 4 bases between. Looked up from germline, CDR1 is SEHNR and CDR2 is FQNEAQ (reference sequence). The CDR3 DNA sequence: TGTGCCAGCAGCTTAGCCGGGACTGAAGCTTTCTTT. It translates to CASSLAGTEAFF.

This sequence joins TRBV30 and TRBJ2-1; tentatively, D is TRBD2 (5 bases). Germline V lookup: CDR1 GTSNPN, CDR2 SVGIG (reference sequence). Trimming removed 4 bases at V and 8 bases at J, with 18 bases between. The CDR3 is made up of 14 amino acids. Here the CDR3 DNA reads TGTGCCTGGACGGTTGGGCTAGCCGGGGATGAGCAGTTCTTC. Translating it yields CAWTVGLAGDEQFF.

This sequence joins TRBV5-4 and TRBJ2-7, with a tentative D call TRBD2 (7 bases). Germline assignment: CDR1 SGHNT and CDR2 YYREEE (reference sequence). The length of the CDR3 is 13 residues. V dropped 4 bases and J dropped 3 bases, with 11 bases sitting between them. CDR3 loop: CASSGGGGYEQYF. As DNA, the CDR3 is TGTGCCAGCAGCGGGGGGGGCGGCTACGAGCAGTACTTC.

The rearrangement joins TRBV29-1 to TRBJ1-2, with 11 bases matching TRBD1. From germline, CDR1 is SQVTM and CDR2 ANQGSEA. V shed 5 bases, J shed 8 bases, and the junction held 7 bases outside the gene matches. The CDR3 covers 13 residues. The CDR3 coding sequence is TGCAGCGTTTGGACAGGGGGCGCATCCGGCTACACCTTC. Its translation is CSVWTGGASGYTF.

V is TRBV14 and J is TRBJ2-7; 14 nucleotides align to TRBD2. Germline-derived CDR1 and CDR2 are SGHDN and FVKESK. This CDR3 region has 17 residues. V trimming: 4 bases; J trimming: 5 bases; junction bases outside the gene matches: 10. DNA of the CDR3: TGTGCCAGCAGCCCCCTATTTGGACTAGCGGGAGGTAACGAGCAGTACTTC. This sequence encodes CASSPLFGLAGGNEQYF. Complete variable domain (other parts from reference TRBV14 and TRBJ2-7): EAGVTQFPSHSVIEKGQTVTLRCDPISGHDNLYWYRRVMGKEIKFLLHFVKESKQDESGMPNNRFLAERTGGTYSTLKVQPAELEDSGVYFCASSPLFGLAGGNEQYFGPGTRLTVT.

The rearrangement links TRBV4-2 to TRBJ1-1; possible D gene TRBD1, 5 bases. CDR3 length equals 16 residues. Trimming stripped 5 bases from V and 4 bases from J, with 20 bases between. CDR1 is LGHNA and CDR2 is YNFKEQ in the germline V gene. DNA for the CDR3: TGTGCCAGCAGCTTGGCCCCGGGGGAGAAGGGCACTGAAGCTTTCTTT. It translates to CASSLAPGEKGTEAFF.

J is TRBJ1-2 and V is TRBV28; D call uncertain. CDR1 is MDHEN and CDR2 is SYDVKM in the germline V gene. The CDR3 contains 11 residues. V was pared by 5 bases and J by 3 bases, with 4 bases between. The CDR3 here is CASSADYGYTF. The CDR3 bases are TGTGCCAGCAGTGCTGACTATGGCTACACCTTC.

This chain connects TRBV5-1 to TRBJ2-1, with D tentatively TRBD2 (6 bases). Trimming pared 3 bases from V and 3 bases from J, leaving 13 bases between. Germline CDR1 is SGHRS and CDR2 is YFSETQ. CDR3 length: 15 amino acids. The CDR3 DNA is TGCGCCAGCAGCTCCCCGGACGGGAGCTACAATGAGCAGTTCTTC. It translates to CASSSPDGSYNEQFF.

The J gene is TRBJ2-2, the V gene TRBV7-2; D is uncertain. CDR1 is SGHTA, CDR2 FQGNSA, per germline. V shed 7 bases and J shed 4 bases, with 13 bases lying between them. The CDR3 loop spans 14 amino acids. The CDR3 DNA sequence: TGTGCCAGCAACCCAAAGAGAGGCACCGGGGAGCTGTTTTTT. Protein product: CASNPKRGTGELFF.

V is TRBV11-2 and J is TRBJ2-3, with D unresolved. Looked up from germline, CDR1 is SGHAT and CDR2 is FQNNGV. CDR3 size: 13 residues. V was trimmed by 3 bases and J by 0 bases, leaving 4 bases between them. CDR3 residues: CASSLQSTDTQYF. The CDR3 nucleotides are TGTGCCAGCAGCTTGCAAAGCACAGATACGCAGTATTTT.

The chain joins TRBV6-5 to TRBJ2-1; 8 bases are shared with TRBD1. Germline V gene data show CDR1 as MNHEY and CDR2 as SVGAGI. This CDR3 contains 12 residues. Trimming removed 6 bases from V and 9 bases from J; junction bases left unmatched: 4. The chain's CDR3 is CASRPDRGEQFF. The CDR3 DNA sequence: TGTGCCAGCAGACCCGACAGGGGTGAGCAGTTCTTC.

The V call is TRBV27, the J call TRBJ2-3, with 7 bases matching TRBD1. Unmatched junction bases numbered 9, after V lost 6 bases and J lost 6 bases. Germline V lookup: CDR1 MNHEY, CDR2 SMNVEV (reference sequence). The CDR3 is 14 amino acids. The CDR3 region is CASSETPRGDTQYF. The CDR3 DNA sequence: TGTGCCAGCAGCGAAACTCCCAGGGGGGATACGCAGTATTTT.

V usage is TRBV10-3 and J usage is TRBJ2-5; maybe TRBD1 (6 bases). The CDR3 has 14 residues. Germline lookup yields CDR1 ENHRY and CDR2 SYGVKD. Deletions cut 3 bases from V and 5 bases from J, with 13 bases between. CDR3 amino acids: CAISDYRDLETQYF. DNA of the CDR3: TGTGCCATCAGTGATTACAGGGATTTGGAGACCCAGTACTTC.

This clone was picked up one time. The chain combines TRBV19 with TRBJ2-5; possible D gene TRBD2, 6 bases. From germline, CDR1 is LNHDA and CDR2 SQIVND (reference sequence). V was pared by 1 base and J by 1 base, with 10 bases between. The CDR3 sequence is 15 residues long. The CDR3 nucleotides read TGTGCCAGTAGTATAGCCCTAGCGACCCAAGAGACCCAGTACTTC. It specifies CASSIALATQETQYF.

This clone came up once. The chain has TRBV5-1 and TRBJ2-5; 8 nucleotides align to TRBD1. Germline lookup yields CDR1 SGHRS and CDR2 YFSETQ. CDR3 length equals 14 residues. With V trimmed by 0 bases and J by 4 bases, 2 bases remained unmatched. CDR3 coding DNA: TGCGCCAGCAGCTTGGGCAGGGGGCTAGAGACCCAGTACTTC. It encodes CASSLGRGLETQYF.

There are many counts of this clone. This chain links TRBV11-3 with TRBJ2-1, with D perhaps matching TRBD1 or TRBD2 (5 bases each). The germline gives CDR1 SGHNT, CDR2 YENEEA. The CDR3 extends over 17 amino acids. V lost 5 bases and J lost 4, with 21 bases in between. The CDR3 nucleotides read TGTGCCAGCAGCCCGTCACCTGGGACCGGCGGATACAATGAGCAGTTCTTC. Protein: CASSPSPGTGGYNEQFF.

As to this clone: A read error may be the cause here, since a much bigger clone is one base away. This chain joins TRBV7-3 and TRBJ2-1; D unclear. The CDR3 has 11 residues. V lost 3 bases and J 3 bases, leaving 0 bases between the germline ends. Germline loops: CDR1 SGHTA, CDR2 FQGTGA. The CDR3 loop is CASSFYNEQFF. For the CDR3, the DNA is TGTGCCAGCAGCTTCTACAATGAGCAGTTCTTC.

J is TRBJ1-4 and V is TRBV6-5; tentative D call: TRBD1 (5 bases). The CDR3 loop spans 16 amino acids. Germline CDR1 and CDR2: MNHEY and SVGAGI. V was shortened by 3 bases and J by 5 bases, with 16 bases between the two germline ends. The CDR3 loop reads CASSYRGRLPNEKLFF. CDR3 nucleotide sequence: TGTGCCAGCAGTTATCGGGGGAGGTTGCCGAATGAAAAACTGTTTTTT.

This clone is a singleton in its sample. The rearrangement joins TRBV7-9 to TRBJ2-7; D call uncertain. Germline V gene data show CDR1 as SEHNR and CDR2 as FQNEAQ (reference sequence). The CDR3 has 15 residues. The germline V and J ends were trimmed by 6 bases and 2 bases, with 17 bases remaining between them. The CDR3 region has the DNA TGTGCCAGCAGGGCCGGGCAGCCTGCTGCCTACGAGCAGTACTTC. This codes for CASRAGQPAAYEQYF. The whole variable domain, filled in from reference TRBV7-9 and TRBJ2-7, reads DTGVSQNPRHKITKRGQNVTFRCDPISEHNRLYWYRQTLGQGPEFLTYFQNEAQLEKSRLLSDRFSAERPKGSFSTLEIQRTEQGDSAMYLCASRAGQPAAYEQYFGPGTRLTVT.

The chain links TRBV5-4 to TRBJ1-3, with unresolved D. V was shortened by 3 bases and J by 4 bases, with 14 bases between the two germline ends. Germline V gives CDR1 SGHNT, CDR2 YYREEE (reference sequence). The CDR3 loop spans 15 amino acids. CDR3 coding DNA: TGTGCCAGCAGCTCTGGCGGGGAACTCGGAAACACCATATATTTT. Its protein is CASSSGGELGNTIYF.